The T cell receptor (beta chain) described here comes from a study of blood T cell repertoires in COVID-19. Study-wide background: Acute and convalescent COVID-19 specimens originated in the United States, Italy and Spain. In each case, the material was cDNA or gDNA derived from T cells, B-cell-depleted T cells, or PBMCs.

Authors' analysis steps: Estimation of nucleated cell counts was performed using reference gene primer amplification. The method was immunoSEQ multiplex PCR; TCRdb's version includes in-frame clones alone and lacks a portion of them. V and J calls and clone size follow that table, whereas D and trimming were derived from the DNA. The sample lists some 250,000 clones, more than 70% occurring once. This clone has only a few counts. Other DNA sequences of this sample code for an identical CDR3. There are 15 residues in the CDR3. Looked up from germline, CDR1 is SGDLS and CDR2 is YYNGEE. Trimming cost V 3 bases and J 1 base, with 10 bases left between them.

Sequencing input: peripheral blood. This chain links TRBV9 with TRBJ2-2; no reliable D call. The origin of this receptor is a middle-aged man with active or convalescent COVID-19. This CDR3 is CASSAGAGNTGELFF. CDR3 nucleotide sequence: TGTGCCAGCAGCGCAGGCGCAGGGAACACCGGGGAGCTGTTTTTT. Based on the CDR3 plus reference TRBV9 and TRBJ2-2, the full variable domain is DSGVTQTPKHLITATGQRVTLRCSPRSGDLSVYWYQQSLDQGLQFLIQYYNGEERAKGNILERFSAQQFPDLHSELNLSSLELGDSALYFCASSAGAGNTGELFFGEGSRLTVL.